The clone carrying this T cell receptor beta chain has just a few counts. This record comes from a study of PD-L1 blockade in urothelial cancer. Study summary: Researchers looked at the blood 3 weeks (second dose) and 6 weeks after treatment began.

Data came from immunoSEQ multiplex PCR; TCRdb stores just in-frame clones and leaves some out. The top ten clones hold less than 5.5% of a sample with 65,000 to 80,000 clones, 84% of them seen once. CDR1 is MDHEN and CDR2 is SYDVKM in the germline V gene. The CDR3 is made up of 16 amino acids. The V gene end was trimmed by 7 bases and the J gene end by 1 base; junction bases not matched to a gene: 11. J is TRBJ2-7 and V is TRBV28; 9 nucleotides agree with TRBD1. The source is a man between 65 and 85 years old with urothelial cancer. Sequences were derived from PBMCs, sampled around atezolizumab (anti-PD-L1) treatment. The CDR3 protein is CASTFTPGQGSYEQYF. CDR3 in DNA: TGTGCCAGCACCTTTACGCCGGGACAGGGTTCCTACGAGCAGTACTTC.